These 25 T cell receptor beta chains were all obtained from the same sample, sequenced in a study of healthy donors' naive CD4 and CD8 T cells. Each TCR library used 500 ng of total RNA and a linear amplification protocol. A single record per CDR3 protein comes from TCRdb applying MiXCR to the reads. The data hold roughly 200,000 distinct CDR3 sequences, with about 70% observed a single time. What was sequenced was naive CD4+ and CD8+ T cells sorted from blood, pooled from several donors. These receptors were taken from a pool of human donors in good health; the sample pools cells from several healthy donors.

This clonotype came up once. J is TRBJ2-7 and V is TRBV29-1; tentatively, D is TRBD2 (6 bases). CDR3 size: 13 residues. The germline V gene encodes CDR1 SQVTM and CDR2 ANQGSEA. Trimming shortened V by 3 bases and J by 2 bases, and 11 bases separated the two germline ends. CDR3 loop: CSVEGGSPYEQYF. Here the CDR3 DNA reads TGCAGCGTTGAGGGAGGTTCGCCCTACGAGCAGTACTTC.

The genes are TRBV6-5 and TRBJ2-2; D uncertain. CDR3 size: 13 residues. Germline V lookup: CDR1 MNHEY, CDR2 SVGAGI. Trimming took 0 bases from V and 4 from J, leaving 3 bases between them. In nucleotides, the CDR3 is TGTGCCAGCAGTTACTCGACCACCGGGGAGCTGTTTTTT. It translates to CASSYSTTGELFF.

The V call is TRBV7-8, the J call TRBJ2-1; 7 bases are shared with TRBD2. The CDR3 runs 16 residues. V lost 2 bases to trimming and J lost 5 bases; unmatched junction nucleotides: 9. Germline assignment: CDR1 SGHVS and CDR2 FQNEAQ. CDR3 sequence reads: CASSLWERDINNEQFF. The CDR3 DNA sequence: TGTGCCAGCAGCTTATGGGAGCGGGATATAAACAATGAGCAGTTCTTC. The entire variable domain, with the rest obtained from reference TRBV7-8 and TRBJ2-1, is as follows: GAGVSQSPRYKVAKRGQDVALRCDPISGHVSLFWYQQALGQGPEFLTYFQNEAQLDKSGLPSDRFFAERPEGSVSTLKIQRTQQEDSAVYLCASSLWERDINNEQFFGPGTRLTVL.

The V call is TRBV29-1, the J call TRBJ2-7; the D is unclear. The germline V gene has CDR1 SQVTM and CDR2 ANQGSEA. V was clipped by 3 bases and J by 0 bases, with 12 bases between them. CDR3 size: 14 residues. CDR3 sequence reads: CSVERSPGSYEQYF. CDR3 bases: TGCAGCGTTGAGAGATCACCGGGCTCCTACGAGCAGTACTTC.

The J gene is TRBJ2-2, the V gene TRBV27, with TRBD2 as a possible D gene (6 bases). The germline V gene has CDR1 MNHEY and CDR2 SMNVEV (reference sequence). The CDR3 is made up of 15 amino acids. The V end lost 6 bases, the J end lost 2 bases, and 13 bases lay between the germline ends. The CDR3 nucleotides read TGTGCCAGCAGCGCGGGGCAGGTCAACACCGGGGAGCTGTTTTTT. Translating gives CASSAGQVNTGELFF.

V and J are TRBV6-5 and TRBJ1-1; D is ambiguous. V shed 6 bases and J shed 1 base, with 9 bases lying between them. This CDR3 is 13 amino acids long. Germline CDR1 and CDR2: MNHEY and SVGAGI. CDR3 nucleotides: TGTGCCAGCAGGCCCTTCGGGAACACTGAAGCTTTCTTT. It yields the protein CASRPFGNTEAFF.

The genes are TRBV12-3 or TRBV12-4 and TRBJ1-6; 9 nucleotides line up with TRBD1. V trimming: 5 bases; J trimming: 5 bases; junction bases outside the gene matches: 4. The CDR3 sequence is 15 residues long. CDR3 sequence: CASSPTGGNNSPLHF. CDR3 nucleotide sequence: TGTGCCAGCAGTCCGACAGGGGGAAATAATTCACCCCTCCACTTT.

The chain joins TRBV12-3 or TRBV12-4 to TRBJ1-1; D possibly corresponds to TRBD1 (6 bases). The CDR3 runs 14 residues. V gave up 6 bases and J gave up 0 bases, with 11 bases separating them. This CDR3 is CASSGQLMNTEAFF. The CDR3 coding sequence is TGTGCCAGCAGCGGACAGTTAATGAACACTGAAGCTTTCTTT.

The J gene is TRBJ1-3, the V gene TRBV2, with D possibly TRBD1 on 6 matching bases. The V and J ends lost 6 bases and 3 bases respectively, with 15 bases between them. The CDR3 has 15 amino acids. From germline, CDR1 is SNHLY and CDR2 FYNNEI. CDR3 residues: CASSVTGPVGNTIYF. Here the CDR3 DNA reads TGTGCCAGCAGCGTAACAGGGCCCGTTGGAAACACCATATATTTT. Looking up the rest from reference TRBV2 and TRBJ1-3 gives the full variable domain: EPEVTQTPSHQVTQMGQEVILRCVPISNHLYFYWYRQILGQKVEFLVSFYNNEISEKSEIFDDQFSVERPDGSNFTLKIRSTKLEDSAMYFCASSVTGPVGNTIYFGEGSWLTVV.

J is TRBJ2-7 and V is TRBV29-1; D might be TRBD2 (6 bases). V lost 4 bases, J lost 0 bases, and 19 bases lay in between. Per germline, CDR1 SQVTM and CDR2 ANQGSEA. This CDR3 has 16 amino acids. The CDR3: CSVVGSEGQPSYEQYF. As DNA, the CDR3 is TGCAGCGTTGTCGGGAGCGAGGGGCAGCCCTCCTACGAGCAGTACTTC.

The rearrangement uses TRBV19 and TRBJ2-1, with 12 bases lining up with TRBD2. This CDR3 is 15 amino acids long. CDR1 LNHDA and CDR2 SQIVND come from the germline V gene (reference sequence). The J segment lost 14 bases and the V segment lost 4 bases, leaving 12 bases of the junction unmatched. The CDR3 DNA sequence: TGTGCCAGTAGTAAGCCGGGACTAGCGGGTCAGTCGGAGTTCTTC. The encoded protein is CASSKPGLAGQSEFF.

This clonotype has a single count. This chain connects TRBV7-2 to TRBJ2-5; unclear D gene. There are 13 residues in the CDR3. Trimming left V 2 bases short and J 5 bases short, with 9 bases between. Germline V CDR1 and CDR2: SGHTA, FQGNSA. The CDR3 is CASSLTNGETQYF. The CDR3 region has the DNA TGTGCCAGCAGCTTAACCAACGGGGAGACCCAGTACTTC.

The rearrangement uses TRBV19 and TRBJ1-1; D is undetermined. From germline, CDR1 is LNHDA and CDR2 SQIVND (reference sequence). With 4 bases removed from V and 1 base from J, the gap between germline ends came to 16 bases. The CDR3 extends over 16 amino acids. The CDR3 DNA follows: TGTGCCAGTAGTACGGACCCCGGACGGGAGAACACTGAAGCTTTCTTT. It encodes CASSTDPGRENTEAFF. Full variable domain (rest looked up from reference TRBV19 and TRBJ1-1): DGGITQSPKYLFRKEGQNVTLSCEQNLNHDAMYWYRQDPGQGLRLIYYSQIVNDFQKGDIAEGYSVSREKKESFPLTVTSAQKNPTAFYLCASSTDPGRENTEAFFGQGTRLTVV.

This clonotype appeared a few times. The V and J genes are TRBV27 and TRBJ1-2; a weak D match, TRBD1 (5 bases). Germline CDR1 reads MNHEY; CDR2 reads SMNVEV (reference sequence). The CDR3 consists of 14 residues. Trimming removed 5 bases from V and 6 bases from J, with 16 bases in between. The CDR3 coding sequence is TGTGCCAGCAGTCCCGAGGGAGGGGACGATGGCTACACCTTC. Its protein is CASSPEGGDDGYTF.

This clonotype was seen just once. This rearrangement joins TRBV29-1 to TRBJ2-3; weak D call: TRBD2 (5 bases). Germline lookup yields CDR1 SQVTM and CDR2 ANQGSEA. Trimming left V 1 base short and J 6 bases short, with 11 bases between. The CDR3 is 13 residues long. CDR3 protein: CSVEAGSGDTQYF. The CDR3 nucleotides read TGCAGCGTTGAAGCTGGGAGTGGGGATACGCAGTATTTT.

V is TRBV19 and J is TRBJ1-1, with a possible D match to TRBD1 (6 bases). The germline CDR1 and CDR2 sequences are LNHDA and SQIVND (reference sequence). The V end was cut by 1 base, the J end by 1 base, with 13 bases between. The CDR3 extends over 16 amino acids. The CDR3 DNA reads TGTGCCAGTAGTATAGCGACAGGTGGTAAGAACACTGAAGCTTTCTTT. This encodes CASSIATGGKNTEAFF.

The chain is built from TRBV10-3 and TRBJ2-5; TRBD2 matches 11 bases. The germline gives CDR1 ENHRY, CDR2 SYGVKD. This CDR3 is built from 16 residues. The trim removed 3 bases at V and 6 bases at J, leaving 9 bases unmatched. CDR3 DNA sequence: TGTGCCATCAGTGACCAACTAGCGGGAGAAGAAAAGACCCAGTACTTC. This translates into CAISDQLAGEEKTQYF.

The chain uses TRBV11-1 and TRBJ2-3; 11 nucleotides align to TRBD2. The germline V gene encodes CDR1 SGHAT and CDR2 FQDESV (reference sequence). The length of the CDR3 is 17 residues. V dropped 4 bases and J dropped 1; count of bases not matched to a gene: 7. The CDR3 DNA reads TGTGCCAGCAGCTCCTTGGGACTAGCGGTTGGCACAGATACGCAGTATTTT. Amino acid sequence: CASSSLGLAVGTDTQYF.

The genes are TRBV29-1 and TRBJ2-7, with 9 nucleotides matching TRBD2. The germline gives CDR1 SQVTM, CDR2 ANQGSEA. The CDR3 covers 14 residues. V was clipped by 4 bases and J by 3 bases; unmatched bases: 7. The CDR3 loop is CSVVGGRAGYEQYF. The CDR3 DNA sequence: TGCAGCGTTGTTGGCGGGAGGGCCGGCTACGAGCAGTACTTC.

This chain uses TRBV27 with TRBJ2-4; 8 bases fit TRBD1. Germline-derived CDR1 and CDR2 are MNHEY and SMNVEV (reference sequence). V gave up 5 bases and J gave up 8 bases; unmatched junction bases: 20. The CDR3 consists of 18 residues. The CDR3 is CASSQLLTGAAGLDIQYF. The CDR3 bases are TGTGCCAGCAGTCAGTTATTGACAGGGGCCGCGGGGTTAGACATTCAGTACTTC.

The chain has TRBV4-3 and TRBJ1-1, with D perhaps TRBD1 (5 bases). The V gene lost 0 bases and the J gene lost 0 bases, with 14 bases spanning the gap. The CDR3 sequence is 17 residues long. Germline V CDR1 and CDR2: LGHNA, YSLEER. CDR3 nucleotides: TGCGCCAGCAGCCAAGATCTTTGGCAGGGCGTGAACACTGAAGCTTTCTTT. Its protein product is CASSQDLWQGVNTEAFF.

Concerning this clonotype: Since the CDR3 does not end with the conserved phenylalanine or tryptophan, this likely comes from a read error. It is unclear where the CDR3 begins or ends on the DNA, so no DNA is shown, and the CDR3 is as TCRdb lists it. V usage is TRBV29-1 and J usage is TRBJ1-2; the D call in the table, TRBD1, was not verified against the DNA. CDR1 and CDR2 from the germline V gene are SQVTM and ANQGSEA. The CDR3 is 11 amino acids in total, end residues counted. This chain's CDR3 is CSVVGDRGNTL.

This clonotype was observed a few times. The CDR3 DNA sequence: TGCAGCGTTGAAAGACAAAACACTGAAGCTTTCTTT. Translation gives CSVERQNTEAFF. This chain joins TRBV29-1 and TRBJ1-1; D is ambiguous. Germline V gene lookup returns CDR1 SQVTM and CDR2 ANQGSEA. Trimming left V 2 bases short and J 2 bases short, with 6 bases between. The CDR3 has 12 residues.

The chain combines TRBV15 with TRBJ1-2; D is ambiguous. V was pared by 1 base and J by 6 bases, with 12 bases between. Germline CDR1 LNHNV, CDR2 YYDKDF (reference sequence). The CDR3 is 14 amino acids. Written as DNA, the CDR3 is TGTGCCACCAGCAGAGGTGGAGAAAGGGATGGCTACACCTTC. It codes for CATSRGGERDGYTF.

This clonotype was recorded a few times. The chain combines TRBV6-5 with TRBJ2-3; D unresolved. CDR3 length equals 15 residues. V lost 2 bases and J 0 bases, leaving 9 bases between the germline ends. Germline-derived CDR1 and CDR2 are MNHEY and SVGAGI. This CDR3 reads CASSYRNPSTDTQYF. In DNA form, the CDR3 reads TGTGCCAGCAGTTACCGGAACCCTAGCACAGATACGCAGTATTTT.